Sequencing of this T cell receptor beta chain was carried out in a study of cytomegalovirus exposure and HLA in healthy donors. Study findings and constraints: There was a cluster of highly shared sequence variants that was likely a sequencing artifact. Other equally common chains were less clonally expanded than HLA-associated TCR beta chains, a later analysis showed. In vitro experiments confirmed that three CMV-associated chains were specific for CMV antigens. While the bulk of TCR sequences proved rare, some public TCRs turned up in many donors.

The PCR made use of 60 Vbeta and 13 Jbeta primers. Assay used: immunoSEQ multiplex PCR; TCRdb lists only in-frame clones, some missing. The repertoire holds around 77,000 clones, with 75% to 85% as singletons. As for this clone: The antigen is unknown.

V shed 4 bases, J shed 2 bases, and the junction held 14 bases outside the gene matches. The CDR3 length is 19 residues. The germline V gene encodes CDR1 ENHRY and CDR2 SYGVKD. The source of this sequence is a man aged 35-49 years in good health and CMV-seronegative. The rearrangement joins TRBV10-3 to TRBJ2-5; 12 nucleotides line up with TRBD2. The sample was PBMCs. The CDR3 sequence is CAISAGASGGAGRQETQYF. CDR3 DNA: TGTGCCATCAGTGCCGGGGCTAGCGGGGGGGCAGGTAGGCAAGAGACCCAGTACTTC.